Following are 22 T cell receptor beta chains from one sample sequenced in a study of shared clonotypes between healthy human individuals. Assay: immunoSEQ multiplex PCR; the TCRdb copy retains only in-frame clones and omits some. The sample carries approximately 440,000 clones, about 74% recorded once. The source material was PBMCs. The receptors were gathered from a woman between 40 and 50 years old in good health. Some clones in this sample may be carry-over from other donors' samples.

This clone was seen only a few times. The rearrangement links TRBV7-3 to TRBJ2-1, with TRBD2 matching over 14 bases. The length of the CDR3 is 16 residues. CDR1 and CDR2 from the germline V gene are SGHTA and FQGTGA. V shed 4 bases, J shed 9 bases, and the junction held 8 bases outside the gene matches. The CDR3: CASSYLGLAGAGEQFF. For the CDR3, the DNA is TGTGCCAGCAGCTACTTGGGACTAGCGGGAGCGGGTGAGCAGTTCTTC.

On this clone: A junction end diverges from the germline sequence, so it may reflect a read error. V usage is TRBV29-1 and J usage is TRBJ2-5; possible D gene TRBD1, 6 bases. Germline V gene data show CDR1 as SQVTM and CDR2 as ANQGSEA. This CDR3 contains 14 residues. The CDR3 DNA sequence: TGCAACGTTGGGGGCGGGCAGGTCGCGGAGACCCAGCACTTC. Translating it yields CNVGGGQVAETQHF.

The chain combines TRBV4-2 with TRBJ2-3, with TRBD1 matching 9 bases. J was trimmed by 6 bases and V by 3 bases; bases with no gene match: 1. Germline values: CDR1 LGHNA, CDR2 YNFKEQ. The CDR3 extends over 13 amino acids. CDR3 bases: TGTGCCAGCAGCCAGGGACAGGGCGATACGCAGTATTTT. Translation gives CASSQGQGDTQYF.

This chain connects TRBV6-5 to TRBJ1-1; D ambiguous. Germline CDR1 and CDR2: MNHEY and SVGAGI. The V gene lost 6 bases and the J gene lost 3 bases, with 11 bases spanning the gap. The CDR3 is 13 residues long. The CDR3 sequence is CASSRRSDTEAFF. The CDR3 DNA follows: TGTGCCAGCAGCCGAAGGTCGGACACTGAAGCTTTCTTT.

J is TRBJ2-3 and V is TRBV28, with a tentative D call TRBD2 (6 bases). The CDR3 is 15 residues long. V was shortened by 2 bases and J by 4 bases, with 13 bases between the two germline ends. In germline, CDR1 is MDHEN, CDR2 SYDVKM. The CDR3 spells CASSLPRTNSDTQYF. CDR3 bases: TGTGCCAGCAGTTTACCCCGGACTAACTCAGATACGCAGTATTTT.

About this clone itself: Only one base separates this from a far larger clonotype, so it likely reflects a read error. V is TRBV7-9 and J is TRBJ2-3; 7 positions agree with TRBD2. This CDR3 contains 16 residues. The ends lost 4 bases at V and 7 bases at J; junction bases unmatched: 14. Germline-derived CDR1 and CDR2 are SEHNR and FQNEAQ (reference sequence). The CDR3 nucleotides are TGTGCCAGCAGCTCTGGACTAGGTATGATGGCGTATACGCAGTATTTT. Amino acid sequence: CASSSGLGMMAYTQYF.

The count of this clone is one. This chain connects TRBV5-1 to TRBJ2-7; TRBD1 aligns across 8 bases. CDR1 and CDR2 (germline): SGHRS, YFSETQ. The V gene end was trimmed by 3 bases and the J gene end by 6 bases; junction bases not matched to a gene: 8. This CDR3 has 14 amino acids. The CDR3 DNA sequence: TGCGCCAGCAGCTCTCAGGGGGCGTGGGGCGAGCAGTACTTC. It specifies CASSSQGAWGEQYF.

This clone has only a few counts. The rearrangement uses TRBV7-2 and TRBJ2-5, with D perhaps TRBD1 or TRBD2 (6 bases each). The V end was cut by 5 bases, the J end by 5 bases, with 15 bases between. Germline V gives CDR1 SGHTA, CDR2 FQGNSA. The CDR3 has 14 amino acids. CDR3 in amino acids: CASSLRGVSETQYF. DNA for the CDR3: TGTGCCAGCAGCCTAAGGGGGGTGTCTGAGACCCAGTACTTC. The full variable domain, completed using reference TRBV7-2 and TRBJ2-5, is GAGVSQSPSNKVTEKGKDVELRCDPISGHTALYWYRQSLGQGLEFLIYFQGNSAPDKSGLPSDRFSAERTGGSVSTLTIQRTQQEDSAVYLCASSLRGVSETQYFGPGTRLLVL.

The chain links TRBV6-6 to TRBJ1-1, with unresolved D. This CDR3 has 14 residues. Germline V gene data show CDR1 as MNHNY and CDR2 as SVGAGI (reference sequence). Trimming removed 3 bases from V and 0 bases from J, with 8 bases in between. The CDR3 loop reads CASSYYRLNTEAFF. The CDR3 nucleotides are TGTGCCAGCAGTTATTACAGACTGAACACTGAAGCTTTCTTT.

CDR3: CASSTGTGDYEQYF. In nucleotides, the CDR3 is TGCGCCAGCAGCACCGGGACAGGGGACTACGAGCAGTACTTC. The V call is TRBV5-1, the J call TRBJ2-7; TRBD1 aligns across 10 bases. This CDR3 region has 14 residues. V shed 4 bases, J shed 3 bases, and the junction held 4 bases outside the gene matches. The V gene's germline CDR1 is SGHRS and CDR2 YFSETQ.

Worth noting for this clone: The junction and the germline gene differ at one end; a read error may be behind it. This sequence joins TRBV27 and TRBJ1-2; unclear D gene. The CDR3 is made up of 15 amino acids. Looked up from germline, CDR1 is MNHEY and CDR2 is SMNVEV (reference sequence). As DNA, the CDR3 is TGTGCCAGCAGTTTATCAGGGCTTCTTAACTATGGCTACGCCTTC. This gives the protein CASSLSGLLNYGYAF.

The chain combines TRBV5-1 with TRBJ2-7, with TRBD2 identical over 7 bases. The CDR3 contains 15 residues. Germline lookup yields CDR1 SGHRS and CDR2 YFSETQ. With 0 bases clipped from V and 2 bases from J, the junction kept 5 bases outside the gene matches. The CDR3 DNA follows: TGCGCCAGCAGCTTGGGCAGCGGGGCTACCTACGAGCAGTACTTC. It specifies CASSLGSGATYEQYF. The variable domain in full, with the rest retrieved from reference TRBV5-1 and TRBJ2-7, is KAGVTQTPRYLIKTRGQQVTLSCSPISGHRSVSWYQQTPGQGLQFLFEYFSETQRNKGNFPGRFSGRQFSNSRSEMNVSTLELGDSALYLCASSLGSGATYEQYFGPGTRLTVT.

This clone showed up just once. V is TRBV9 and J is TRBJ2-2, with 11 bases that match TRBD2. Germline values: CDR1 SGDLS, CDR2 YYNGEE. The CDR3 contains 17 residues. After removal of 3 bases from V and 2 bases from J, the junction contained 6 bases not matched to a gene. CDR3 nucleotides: TGTGCCAGCAGCGGGCTAGCGGGAGGACCAAACACCGGGGAGCTGTTTTTT. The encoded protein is CASSGLAGGPNTGELFF.

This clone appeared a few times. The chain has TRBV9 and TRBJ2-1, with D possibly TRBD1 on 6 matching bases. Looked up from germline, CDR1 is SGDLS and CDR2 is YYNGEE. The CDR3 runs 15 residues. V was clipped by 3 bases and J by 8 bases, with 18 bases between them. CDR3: CASSGRTAERDEQFF. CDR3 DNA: TGTGCCAGCAGCGGACGGACAGCCGAGAGGGATGAGCAGTTCTTC.

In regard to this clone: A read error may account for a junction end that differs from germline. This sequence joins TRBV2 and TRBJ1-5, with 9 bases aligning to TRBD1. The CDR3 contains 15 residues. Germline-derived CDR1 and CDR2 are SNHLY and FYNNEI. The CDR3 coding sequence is TGTGCCAGCAGGGAAGACAGGGGGTTGTATCAGCCCCAGCATTTT. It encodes CASREDRGLYQPQHF.

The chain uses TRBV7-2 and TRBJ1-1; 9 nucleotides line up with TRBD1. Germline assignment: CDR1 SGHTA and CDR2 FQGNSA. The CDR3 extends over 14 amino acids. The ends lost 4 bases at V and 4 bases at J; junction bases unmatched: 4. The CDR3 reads CASSSDRGVTEAFF. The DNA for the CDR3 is TGTGCCAGCAGCTCGGACAGGGGCGTCACTGAAGCTTTCTTT.

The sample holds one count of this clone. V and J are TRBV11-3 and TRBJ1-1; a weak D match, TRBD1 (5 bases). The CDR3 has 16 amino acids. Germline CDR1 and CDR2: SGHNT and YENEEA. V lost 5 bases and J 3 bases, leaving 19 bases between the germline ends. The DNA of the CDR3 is TGTGCCAGCAGCACCGGGACCAAAAATGGCGACACTGAAGCTTTCTTT. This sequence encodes CASSTGTKNGDTEAFF.

CDR3: CASSQDNRGYGYTF. The CDR3 bases are TGCGCCAGCAGCCAAGATAACAGGGGTTATGGCTACACCTTC. The genes are TRBV4-3 and TRBJ1-2; the match to TRBD1 covers 7 bases. The germline gives CDR1 LGHNA, CDR2 YSLEER. The CDR3 has 14 residues. The V gene end was trimmed by 0 bases and the J gene end by 5 bases; junction bases not matched to a gene: 3.

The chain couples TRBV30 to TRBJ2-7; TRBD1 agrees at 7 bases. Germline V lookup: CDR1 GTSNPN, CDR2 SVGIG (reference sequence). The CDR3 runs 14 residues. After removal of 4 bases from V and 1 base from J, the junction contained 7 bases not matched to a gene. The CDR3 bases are TGTGCCTGGAATCTCGGGACAGCTTCCTACGAGCAGTACTTC. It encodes CAWNLGTASYEQYF.

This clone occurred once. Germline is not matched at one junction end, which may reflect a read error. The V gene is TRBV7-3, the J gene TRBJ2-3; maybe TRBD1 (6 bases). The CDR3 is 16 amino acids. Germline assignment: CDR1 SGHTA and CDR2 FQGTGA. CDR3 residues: CASILKGDTSTDTQYF. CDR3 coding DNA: TGTGCCAGCATCTTAAAGGGGGATACTAGCACAGATACGCAGTATTTT.

The CDR3 protein is CASSYTVYGYTF. Written as DNA, the CDR3 is TGTGCCAGCAGTTACACGGTCTATGGCTACACCTTC. J is TRBJ1-2 and V is TRBV2; no clear D. The V gene's germline CDR1 is SNHLY and CDR2 FYNNEI. The CDR3 runs to 12 residues. V lost 5 bases, J lost 4 bases, and 8 bases lay in between.

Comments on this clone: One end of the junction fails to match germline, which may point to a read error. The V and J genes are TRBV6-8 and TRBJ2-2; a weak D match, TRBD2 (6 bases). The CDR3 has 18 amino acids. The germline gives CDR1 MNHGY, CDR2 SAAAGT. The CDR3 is CASSPSERANEFHRGAVF. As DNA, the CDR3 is TGTGCCAGCAGTCCCAGCGAGCGGGCGAACGAGTTTCACCGGGGAGCTGTTTTT.